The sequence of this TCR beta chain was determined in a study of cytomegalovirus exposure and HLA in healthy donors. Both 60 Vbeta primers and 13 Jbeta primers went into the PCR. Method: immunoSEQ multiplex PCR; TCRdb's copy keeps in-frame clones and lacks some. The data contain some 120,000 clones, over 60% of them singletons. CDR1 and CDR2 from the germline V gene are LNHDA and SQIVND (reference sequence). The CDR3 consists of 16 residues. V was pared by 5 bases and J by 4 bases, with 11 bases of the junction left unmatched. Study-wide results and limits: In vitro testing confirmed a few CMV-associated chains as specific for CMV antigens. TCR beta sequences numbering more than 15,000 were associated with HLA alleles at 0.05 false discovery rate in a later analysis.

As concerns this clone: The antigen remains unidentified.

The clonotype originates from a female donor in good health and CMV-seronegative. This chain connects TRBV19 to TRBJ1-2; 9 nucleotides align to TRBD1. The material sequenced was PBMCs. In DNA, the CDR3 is TGTGCCAGTAGTCACCCCGGCGCGGGACAGGGCTATGGCTACACCTTC. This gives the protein CASSHPGAGQGYGYTF.